A single T cell receptor beta chain is shown here with its context. Its specificity is unknown. The sample carries other DNA sequences with the same CDR3. The data belong to a study of OX40 agonist ivuxolimab in advanced cancers. The wider study: Hepatocellular carcinoma, melanoma, renal cell or head and neck cancer affected the dose-escalation patients. A partial response was reached by three patients: one with hepatocellular carcinoma and two with cutaneous melanoma. Study findings and constraints: Average numbers of expanded clones were greater in CD8+ T cells than in CD4+.

Only in-frame clones appear in the TCRdb table, and some are missing; sequencing was by immunoSEQ multiplex PCR. Of 95,000 to 150,000 clones listed, approximately 90% are singletons. This clonotype was sampled from an adult with an advanced solid tumor such as melanoma, head and neck, liver or kidney cancer. The specimen comprised CD4+ or CD8+ T cells sorted from blood, sampled in a trial of the OX40 agonist ivuxolimab.

CDR3 in amino acids: CASSTTGGNQPQHF. Here the CDR3 DNA reads TGTGCCAGTAGTACGACAGGAGGCAATCAGCCCCAGCATTTT. The chain links TRBV19 to TRBJ1-5; D is perhaps TRBD1 (6 bases). V dropped 4 bases and J dropped 2 bases, with 9 bases sitting between them. CDR1 is LNHDA and CDR2 is SQIVND in the germline V gene (reference sequence). The CDR3 length is 14 residues.